The rows below give T cell receptor beta chains drawn from one sample of a study of T cells in localized non-small cell lung cancer. Produced via immunoSEQ multiplex PCR; TCRdb's table is partial and in-frame only. The table includes roughly 2,500 clones, more than 20% detected once. This sample comprised normal lung tissue next to the tumor, obtained before any cancer treatment. These receptors were obtained from a female donor with stage II lung adenocarcinoma. Both conserved end residues are part of each CDR3. D genes are given only for firm matches. Some rows have no size entry. The others give once, few or many, or a class for an expanded clone.

CDR3nt: TGTGCCATCAGCACGGAGGGGCGGGGGGGCACAGATACGCAGTATTTT; CDR3aa: CAISTEGRGGTDTQYF; v_gene: TRBV10-3; abundance: few; d_gene: TRBD2; j_gene: TRBJ2-3
CDR3nt: TGCGCCAGCAGCCAAGACAGGGGGTCTTACTATGGCTACACCTTC; CDR3aa: CASSQDRGSYYGYTF; v_gene: TRBV4-3; abundance: many; d_gene: TRBD1; j_gene: TRBJ1-2
CDR3nt: TGCAGCGTGGGGCCAGGGGAAAAAGGGCCAGATACGCAGTATTTT; CDR3aa: CSVGPGEKGPDTQYF; v_gene: TRBV29-1; abundance: once; d_gene: NA; j_gene: TRBJ2-3
CDR3nt: TGTGCCAGCTCACAGGGGAGCGATACGCAGTATTTT; CDR3aa: CASSQGSDTQYF; v_gene: TRBV18; abundance: NA; d_gene: NA; j_gene: TRBJ2-3
CDR3nt: TGTGCCAGCAGTTTACCCTCGAGGAATGAGCAGTTCTTC; CDR3aa: CASSLPSRNEQFF; v_gene: TRBV28; abundance: NA; d_gene: NA; j_gene: TRBJ2-1
CDR3nt: TGTGCCAGCAGCTTAACGGTCCCCCTCTCCTACAATGAGCAGTTCTTC; CDR3aa: CASSLTVPLSYNEQFF; v_gene: TRBV11-3; abundance: few; d_gene: NA; j_gene: TRBJ2-1
CDR3nt: TGTGCCAGCGGTGCGGAGGGAAACACTGAAGCTTTCTTT; CDR3aa: CASGAEGNTEAFF; v_gene: TRBV6-8; abundance: medium-sized; d_gene: NA; j_gene: TRBJ1-1
CDR3nt: TGTGCCATCAGTGGGACATCCCAAGAGACCCAGTACTTC; CDR3aa: CAISGTSQETQYF; v_gene: TRBV6-8; abundance: few; d_gene: NA; j_gene: TRBJ2-5
CDR3nt: TGTGCCAGCAGCTTGGGAGGGCAGGGGAGTTTCGAGCAGTACTTC; CDR3aa: CASSLGGQGSFEQYF; v_gene: TRBV11-3; abundance: few; d_gene: NA; j_gene: TRBJ2-7
CDR3nt: TGTGCCAGCAGCTCGTTTAGGGGGGCACAGGGGGTCGGCTACACCTTC; CDR3aa: CASSSFRGAQGVGYTF; v_gene: TRBV11-3; abundance: NA; d_gene: TRBD1; j_gene: TRBJ1-2
CDR3nt: TGTGCCAGCAGTCAGGGAAGTGAAGCTTTCTTT; CDR3aa: CASSQGSEAFF; v_gene: TRBV6-7; abundance: few; d_gene: NA; j_gene: TRBJ1-1
CDR3nt: TGTGCCAGCAGCCCTAGGACGGGGGCAACTGGGAATGAGCAGTTCTTC; CDR3aa: CASSPRTGATGNEQFF; v_gene: TRBV11-3; abundance: few; d_gene: NA; j_gene: TRBJ2-1
CDR3nt: TGTGCCAGCAGCCCGACCGGGACTTTCAAAGAGACCCAGTACTTC; CDR3aa: CASSPTGTFKETQYF; v_gene: TRBV11-3; abundance: medium-sized; d_gene: NA; j_gene: TRBJ2-5
CDR3nt: TGTGCCAGCAGTAGACGGGACAGGCCCACAGATACGCAGTATTTT; CDR3aa: CASSRRDRPTDTQYF; v_gene: TRBV28; abundance: once; d_gene: TRBD1; j_gene: TRBJ2-3
CDR3nt: TGTGCCAGCAGTCCCGGTCGGGCTAGCGGGGAAGAGACCCAGTACTTC; CDR3aa: CASSPGRASGEETQYF; v_gene: TRBV25-1; abundance: NA; d_gene: TRBD2; j_gene: TRBJ2-5
CDR3nt: TGTGCCAGTAGTATAGGTTGGGGGAGCTCCTACAATGAGCAGTTCTTC; CDR3aa: CASSIGWGSSYNEQFF; v_gene: TRBV19; abundance: large; d_gene: NA; j_gene: TRBJ2-1
CDR3nt: TGTGCCTGTGCGGGACAAGATAATTCACCCCTCCACTTT; CDR3aa: CACAGQDNSPLHF; v_gene: TRBV30; abundance: NA; d_gene: NA; j_gene: TRBJ1-6
CDR3nt: TGTGCCAGTAGTTTAACAGGCCTCTCCTACAATGAGCAGTTCTTC; CDR3aa: CASSLTGLSYNEQFF; v_gene: TRBV19; abundance: NA; d_gene: NA; j_gene: TRBJ2-1
CDR3nt: TGCGCCAGCAGCTTGTGGGCTAGCGGGCAACAAGAGACCCAGTACTTC; CDR3aa: CASSLWASGQQETQYF; v_gene: TRBV5-1; abundance: NA; d_gene: TRBD2; j_gene: TRBJ2-5
CDR3nt: TGTGCCATCAGACCCGGGACTAGCGGGGGACCGAGAGATACGCAGTATTTT; CDR3aa: CAIRPGTSGGPRDTQYF; v_gene: TRBV10-3; abundance: few; d_gene: TRBD2; j_gene: TRBJ2-3
CDR3nt: TGTGCCAGCAGCGCCCGGACAGAAGCTAACTATGGCTACACCTTC; CDR3aa: CASSARTEANYGYTF; v_gene: TRBV9; abundance: NA; d_gene: NA; j_gene: TRBJ1-2
CDR3nt: TGTGCCAGCAGCCAGCTTGCTAGCACAGATACGCAGTATTTT; CDR3aa: CASSQLASTDTQYF; v_gene: TRBV7-6; abundance: NA; d_gene: NA; j_gene: TRBJ2-3
CDR3nt: TGCGCCAGCAGCGTGCTCCCGGGACACATTCAAGAGACCCAGTACTTC; CDR3aa: CASSVLPGHIQETQYF; v_gene: TRBV5-1; abundance: NA; d_gene: NA; j_gene: TRBJ2-5
CDR3nt: TGTGCCAGCAGTTTTGACCTAGTCACCGGGGAGCTGTTTTTT; CDR3aa: CASSFDLVTGELFF; v_gene: TRBV6-8; abundance: NA; d_gene: NA; j_gene: TRBJ2-2
CDR3nt: TGTGCCAGGCTATGGTGGGGGAGCAATCAGCCCCAGCATTTT; CDR3aa: CARLWWGSNQPQHF; v_gene: TRBV6-8; abundance: NA; d_gene: NA; j_gene: TRBJ1-5
CDR3nt: TGTGCCAGCAGTGCGATAGCGGGGGACACCGGGGAGCTGTTTTTT; CDR3aa: CASSAIAGDTGELFF; v_gene: TRBV6-8; abundance: NA; d_gene: TRBD2; j_gene: TRBJ2-2
CDR3nt: TGCGCCAGCAGCTTTGGACTAGCGGGGAGAGATACGCAGTATTTT; CDR3aa: CASSFGLAGRDTQYF; v_gene: TRBV5-1; abundance: NA; d_gene: TRBD2; j_gene: TRBJ2-3
CDR3nt: TGTGCCAGCAGCGTAGACAGCGGGGGGGCTCGGGAGACCCAGTACTTC; CDR3aa: CASSVDSGGARETQYF; v_gene: TRBV9; abundance: few; d_gene: TRBD2; j_gene: TRBJ2-5
CDR3nt: TGTGCCAGCAGGGGGCAGGCCTTAAATGAGCAGTTCTTC; CDR3aa: CASRGQALNEQFF; v_gene: TRBV6-8; abundance: NA; d_gene: NA; j_gene: TRBJ2-1
CDR3nt: TGTGCCAGCAGTCTCCAAGGGGCCGGGAACTATGGCTACACCTTC; CDR3aa: CASSLQGAGNYGYTF; v_gene: TRBV25-1; abundance: NA; d_gene: NA; j_gene: TRBJ1-2
CDR3nt: TGTGCCAGTAGTCCCTCCGCCGGGTTCTCCTACGAGCAGTACTTC; CDR3aa: CASSPSAGFSYEQYF; v_gene: TRBV19; abundance: NA; d_gene: NA; j_gene: TRBJ2-7
CDR3nt: TGTGCCAGCAGTGATCAAGGGGAGAGGCCATCCTACAATGAGCAGTTCTTC; CDR3aa: CASSDQGERPSYNEQFF; v_gene: TRBV25-1; abundance: NA; d_gene: NA; j_gene: TRBJ2-1
CDR3nt: TGTGCCAGCATCCCCGACGGCTCCAAAAACATTCAGTACTTC; CDR3aa: CASIPDGSKNIQYF; v_gene: TRBV6-8; abundance: medium-sized; d_gene: NA; j_gene: TRBJ2-4
CDR3nt: TGTGCCTGGAGTTATATTCGGGACACTGAAGCTTTCTTT; CDR3aa: CAWSYIRDTEAFF; v_gene: TRBV30; abundance: NA; d_gene: NA; j_gene: TRBJ1-1